This is a list of T cell receptor beta chains from one sample in a study of shared clonotypes between healthy human individuals. The table came from immunoSEQ multiplex PCR; TCRdb's copy has only in-frame clones and leaves some out. The sample carries millions of clones, more than 80% recorded once. Sequenced input: naive CD4+ T cells from PBMCs. The receptors originated from a young man in good health. Some clones in this sample may be carry-over from other donors' samples. Each CDR3 is given with its conserved first and last residue. The D gene is left open where the match is weak. Some rows mark clone size as missing; the rest say once, few, many or name a class of expanded clone.

clone size: -
J gene: TRBJ1-1
CDR3 length: 15
V gene: TRBV9
D gene: -
CDR3 DNA: TGTGCCAGCAGCGTAGCTCGGGCAGGGAACACTGAAGCTTTCTTT
CDR3 protein: CASSVARAGNTEAFF

clone size: -
J gene: TRBJ1-5
CDR3 length: 15
V gene: TRBV7-2
D gene: -
CDR3 DNA: TGTGCCAGCAGCTTAGCGGGGGGGCCGGATCAGCCCCAGCATTTT
CDR3 protein: CASSLAGGPDQPQHF

clone size: -
J gene: TRBJ1-1
CDR3 length: 15
V gene: TRBV5-1
D gene: -
CDR3 DNA: TGCGCCAGCAGCTTGGTGGCGGGGCTGAACACTGAAGCTTTCTTT
CDR3 protein: CASSLVAGLNTEAFF

clone size: -
J gene: TRBJ1-1
CDR3 length: 15
V gene: TRBV9
D gene: -
CDR3 DNA: TGTGCCAGCAGCCTCATAGTCCAGACGAACACTGAAGCTTTCTTT
CDR3 protein: CASSLIVQTNTEAFF

clone size: -
J gene: TRBJ1-2
CDR3 length: 17
V gene: TRBV7-9
D gene: TRBD1
CDR3 DNA: TGTGCCAGCAGCTTAGGGGCAGGGGGCGCAGGTGTGAGTGGCTACACCTTC
CDR3 protein: CASSLGAGGAGVSGYTF

clone size: -
J gene: TRBJ2-5
CDR3 length: 18
V gene: TRBV11-2
D gene: TRBD2
CDR3 DNA: TGTGCCAGCAGCGTAGGGGTCTACTGGCGGGAGAATGGGGAGACCCAGTACTTC
CDR3 protein: CASSVGVYWRENGETQYF

clone size: -
J gene: TRBJ2-6
CDR3 length: 13
V gene: TRBV28
D gene: TRBD1
CDR3 DNA: TGTGCCAGCAGCCGGGACAGGGTCCACGTCCTGACTTTC
CDR3 protein: CASSRDRVHVLTF

clone size: -
J gene: TRBJ2-3
CDR3 length: 16
V gene: TRBV7-9
D gene: -
CDR3 DNA: TGTGCCAGCAGCTTAGTAGAGGGTGCTAGCACAGATACGCAGTATTTT
CDR3 protein: CASSLVEGASTDTQYF

clone size: -
J gene: TRBJ2-7
CDR3 length: 15
V gene: TRBV7-3
D gene: -
CDR3 DNA: TGTGCCAGCAGCTTAGGAAGCGGTCCTTCCTACGAGCAGTACTTC
CDR3 protein: CASSLGSGPSYEQYF

clone size: -
J gene: TRBJ2-7
CDR3 length: 18
V gene: TRBV5-1
D gene: -
CDR3 DNA: TGCGCCAGCAGCTTGGAAGTAACAGGACTACACTTCTCCTACGAGCAGTACTTC
CDR3 protein: CASSLEVTGLHFSYEQYF

clone size: -
J gene: TRBJ2-7
CDR3 length: 13
V gene: TRBV6-1
D gene: -
CDR3 DNA: TGTGCCAGCGCCCGGGACAACTCCTACGAGCAGTACTTC
CDR3 protein: CASARDNSYEQYF

clone size: -
J gene: TRBJ2-1
CDR3 length: 14
V gene: TRBV7-2
D gene: TRBD2
CDR3 DNA: TGTGCCAGCAGCTCTGGGACTAGAAGAAATGAGCAGTTCTTC
CDR3 protein: CASSSGTRRNEQFF

clone size: -
J gene: TRBJ1-6
CDR3 length: 15
V gene: TRBV28
D gene: TRBD1
CDR3 DNA: TGTGCCAGCAGGCAGGGACAGACCGGGAATTCACCCCTCCACTTT
CDR3 protein: CASRQGQTGNSPLHF

clone size: once
J gene: TRBJ2-7
CDR3 length: 15
V gene: TRBV6-1
D gene: TRBD1
CDR3 DNA: TGTGCCAGCAGTGGACGGACAGGGGGTAACTACGAGCAGTACTTC
CDR3 protein: CASSGRTGGNYEQYF

clone size: -
J gene: TRBJ2-1
CDR3 length: 18
V gene: TRBV11-2
D gene: TRBD1
CDR3 DNA: TGTGCCAGCAGCTTAGACCCCCAGGGACAGGCCTCCTACAATGAGCAGTTCTTC
CDR3 protein: CASSLDPQGQASYNEQFF

clone size: -
J gene: TRBJ2-3
CDR3 length: 12
V gene: TRBV2
D gene: -
CDR3 DNA: TGTGCCAGCAGTGAGAGGGCAGATACGCAGTATTTT
CDR3 protein: CASSERADTQYF

clone size: -
J gene: TRBJ1-5
CDR3 length: 13
V gene: TRBV19
D gene: -
CDR3 DNA: TGTGCCAGTAGTATACAAGGGCGGCAGCCCCAGCATTTT
CDR3 protein: CASSIQGRQPQHF

clone size: -
J gene: TRBJ2-2
CDR3 length: 14
V gene: TRBV5-1
D gene: -
CDR3 DNA: TGCGCCAGCAGCTTGGTTCTCCGGGCCGGGGAGCTGTTTTTT
CDR3 protein: CASSLVLRAGELFF

clone size: -
J gene: TRBJ1-2
CDR3 length: 17
V gene: TRBV28
D gene: TRBD1
CDR3 DNA: TGTGCCAGCAGGGGGGGACCGGGACAGGGCATCAACTATGGCTACACCTTC
CDR3 protein: CASRGGPGQGINYGYTF

clone size: -
J gene: TRBJ1-2
CDR3 length: 14
V gene: TRBV7-9
D gene: -
CDR3 DNA: TGTGCCAGCAGCTTCACCGGGACCTCCTATGGCTACACCTTC
CDR3 protein: CASSFTGTSYGYTF

clone size: -
J gene: TRBJ1-2
CDR3 length: 15
V gene: TRBV7-9
D gene: TRBD1
CDR3 DNA: TGTGCCAGCAGCCCCTGGGACAGGGACAAATATGGCTACACCTTC
CDR3 protein: CASSPWDRDKYGYTF

clone size: -
J gene: TRBJ2-7
CDR3 length: 14
V gene: TRBV6-6
D gene: TRBD2
CDR3 DNA: TGTGCCAGCAGGCCATCGGGACTAGCGGGAGTAGGGTACTTC
CDR3 protein: CASRPSGLAGVGYF

clone size: once
J gene: TRBJ2-1
CDR3 length: 15
V gene: TRBV5-4
D gene: TRBD2
CDR3 DNA: TGTGCCAGCAGCTCCGTAGCGGGCTCCTACAATGAGCAGTTCTTC
CDR3 protein: CASSSVAGSYNEQFF

clone size: -
J gene: TRBJ2-7
CDR3 length: 13
V gene: TRBV5-1
D gene: -
CDR3 DNA: TGCGCCAGCAGCTTGGACAGGGCCAACGAGCAGTACTTC
CDR3 protein: CASSLDRANEQYF

clone size: -
J gene: TRBJ2-2
CDR3 length: 16
V gene: TRBV19
D gene: -
CDR3 DNA: TGTGCCAGTAGTACACTAGGAGCCGCGAACACCGGGGAGCTGTTTTTT
CDR3 protein: CASSTLGAANTGELFF

clone size: -
J gene: TRBJ1-2
CDR3 length: 14
V gene: TRBV5-6
D gene: -
CDR3 DNA: TGTGCCAGCAGCTTGTACAAAGGCAACTATGGCTACACCTTC
CDR3 protein: CASSLYKGNYGYTF

clone size: -
J gene: TRBJ2-5
CDR3 length: 15
V gene: TRBV11-2
D gene: -
CDR3 DNA: TGTGCCAGCAGCTTAGGTTTCGGGAGTCAAGAGACCCAGTACTTC
CDR3 protein: CASSLGFGSQETQYF

clone size: -
J gene: TRBJ2-7
CDR3 length: 14
V gene: TRBV6-5
D gene: -
CDR3 DNA: TGTGCCACCAAAGGAGGGCAGGGTACCTACGAGCAGTACTTC
CDR3 protein: CATKGGQGTYEQYF

clone size: few
J gene: TRBJ1-4
CDR3 length: 13
V gene: TRBV10-3
D gene: TRBD1
CDR3 DNA: TGTGCCATTAGGGACAGGGTTGGTGAAAAACTGTTTTTT
CDR3 protein: CAIRDRVGEKLFF

clone size: -
J gene: TRBJ2-1
CDR3 length: 15
V gene: TRBV7-3
D gene: -
CDR3 DNA: TGTGCCAGCAGCTCACACCGGGACTCCTACAATGAGCAGTTCTTC
CDR3 protein: CASSSHRDSYNEQFF

clone size: -
J gene: TRBJ2-3
CDR3 length: 17
V gene: TRBV28
D gene: TRBD1
CDR3 DNA: TGTGCCAGCAGTTTTAGGACAGGTTTTGAATTGTCGGATACGCAGTATTTT
CDR3 protein: CASSFRTGFELSDTQYF

clone size: -
J gene: TRBJ2-5
CDR3 length: 15
V gene: TRBV6-5
D gene: TRBD1
CDR3 DNA: TGTGCCAGCAGTACCCGGGACAGGGGGCTGGGGACCCAGTACTTC
CDR3 protein: CASSTRDRGLGTQYF

clone size: -
J gene: TRBJ1-4
CDR3 length: 14
V gene: TRBV7-9
D gene: -
CDR3 DNA: TGTGCCAGCAGCGTCAGGGAAGGAGGTGAAAAACTGTTTTTT
CDR3 protein: CASSVREGGEKLFF

clone size: few
J gene: TRBJ2-3
CDR3 length: 14
V gene: TRBV10-3
D gene: TRBD1
CDR3 DNA: TGTGCCATCAGGGGACAGGGAAGGGCAGATACGCAGTATTTT
CDR3 protein: CAIRGQGRADTQYF

clone size: once
J gene: TRBJ1-3
CDR3 length: 13
V gene: TRBV30
D gene: -
CDR3 DNA: TGTGCCTGGACGCAGGGTGCCGGAAACACCATATATTTT
CDR3 protein: CAWTQGAGNTIYF

clone size: once
J gene: TRBJ1-1
CDR3 length: 16
V gene: TRBV18
D gene: -
CDR3 DNA: TGTGCCAGCGCACGAGAGGCGCCTACAATGAACACTGAAGCTTTCTTT
CDR3 protein: CASAREAPTMNTEAFF

clone size: -
J gene: TRBJ2-5
CDR3 length: 13
V gene: TRBV6-4
D gene: TRBD1
CDR3 DNA: TGTGCCAGCAGTGCGGACAGGGGAGAGACCCAGTACTTC
CDR3 protein: CASSADRGETQYF

clone size: -
J gene: TRBJ2-7
CDR3 length: 13
V gene: TRBV7-9
D gene: TRBD2
CDR3 DNA: TGTGCCAGCAGCGGGACTAGCGGGAGGCCCCAGTACTTC
CDR3 protein: CASSGTSGRPQYF

clone size: few
J gene: TRBJ1-1
CDR3 length: 14
V gene: TRBV29-1
D gene: -
CDR3 DNA: TGCAGCGTACTGTTGATTGGATCAGACACTGAAGCTTTCTTT
CDR3 protein: CSVLLIGSDTEAFF

clone size: -
J gene: TRBJ1-2
CDR3 length: 14
V gene: TRBV29-1
D gene: -
CDR3 DNA: TGCAGCGTGTCTACTCGTTGGGGGGCCTATGGCTACACCTTC
CDR3 protein: CSVSTRWGAYGYTF

clone size: once
J gene: TRBJ2-3
CDR3 length: 15
V gene: TRBV5-1
D gene: -
CDR3 DNA: TGCGCCAGCAGCTTGGCGAGGAACACGGGAGATACGCAGTATTTT
CDR3 protein: CASSLARNTGDTQYF

clone size: -
J gene: TRBJ2-4
CDR3 length: 17
V gene: TRBV27
D gene: -
CDR3 DNA: TGTGCCAGCAGTCCGACAGCTAGTAACATAGCCAAAAACATTCAGTACTTC
CDR3 protein: CASSPTASNIAKNIQYF

clone size: -
J gene: TRBJ2-7
CDR3 length: 15
V gene: TRBV5-4
D gene: TRBD1
CDR3 DNA: TGTGCCAGCAGCTTCCGGGACAGGCTCACCTACGAGCAGTACTTC
CDR3 protein: CASSFRDRLTYEQYF

clone size: -
J gene: TRBJ2-3
CDR3 length: 13
V gene: TRBV11-1
D gene: -
CDR3 DNA: TGTGCCAGCAGACCTACCGCCACAGATACGCAGTATTTT
CDR3 protein: CASRPTATDTQYF

clone size: -
J gene: TRBJ2-4
CDR3 length: 19
V gene: TRBV2
D gene: TRBD2
CDR3 DNA: TGTGCCAGCAGGGGAAGACTAGCGGGAGAGAATCTAGCCAAAAACATTCAGTACTTC
CDR3 protein: CASRGRLAGENLAKNIQYF

clone size: once
J gene: TRBJ2-3
CDR3 length: 14
V gene: TRBV9
D gene: -
CDR3 DNA: TGTGCCAGCAGCGTATTGGGTACCACAGATACGCAGTATTTT
CDR3 protein: CASSVLGTTDTQYF

clone size: -
J gene: TRBJ2-1
CDR3 length: 14
V gene: TRBV30
D gene: TRBD2
CDR3 DNA: TGTGCCTGGAGCGGGACTAGCATCTACAATGAGCAGTTCTTC
CDR3 protein: CAWSGTSIYNEQFF

clone size: -
J gene: TRBJ2-1
CDR3 length: 14
V gene: TRBV2
D gene: TRBD2
CDR3 DNA: TGTGCCAGCAGGGCCAGCGGGAGGCAAAATGAGCAGTTCTTC
CDR3 protein: CASRASGRQNEQFF

clone size: once
J gene: TRBJ2-1
CDR3 length: 16
V gene: TRBV7-9
D gene: TRBD2
CDR3 DNA: TGTGCCAGCAGCGATACTAGCGGGATAGCGGACAATGAGCAGTTCTTC
CDR3 protein: CASSDTSGIADNEQFF

clone size: once
J gene: TRBJ1-1
CDR3 length: 14
V gene: TRBV27
D gene: TRBD1
CDR3 DNA: TGTGCCAGCAGTTCCGGGACAGTTGACACTGAAGCTTTCTTT
CDR3 protein: CASSSGTVDTEAFF

clone size: once
J gene: TRBJ1-2
CDR3 length: 15
V gene: TRBV5-1
D gene: TRBD1
CDR3 DNA: TGCGCCAGCAGCGTAGAGACAGGGTCAACCCCCGGCTACACCTTC
CDR3 protein: CASSVETGSTPGYTF

clone size: -
J gene: TRBJ2-7
CDR3 length: 12
V gene: TRBV6-6
D gene: TRBD2
CDR3 DNA: TGTGCCAGCGGGACTAGCGGTAACGAGCAGTACTTC
CDR3 protein: CASGTSGNEQYF

clone size: -
J gene: TRBJ2-7
CDR3 length: 15
V gene: TRBV28
D gene: -
CDR3 DNA: TGTGCCAGCAGCCCGATTCCGTTGGGAGCCTACGAGCAGTACTTC
CDR3 protein: CASSPIPLGAYEQYF